The following is a T cell receptor beta chain sequence with its context. Its antigen is unidentified. These data originate in a study of vaccination and CD4 T cells after COVID-19. Cultured CD4+ T cell DNA was sequenced using the Oncomine TCR Beta short-read assay. TCRdb reanalysed the PCR reads using MiXCR and keeps one entry per CDR3 protein. The sample consists of fewer than 30,000 distinct CDR3 sequences, around 50% of them appearing once. Treatment described: approximately nine-day PBMC culture with coronavirus spike peptide pools or control peptides (ViraFEST assay). Using peptide pools, antigen-specific T cells were expanded in ViraFEST before TCRs were sequenced. The CDR3 consists of 13 residues. Germline CDR1 is LNHDA and CDR2 is SQIVND (reference sequence). Trimming left V 1 base short and J 1 base short, with 1 base between.

The sample in question was CD4+ T cells from blood, cultured in vitro, obtained before SARS-CoV-2 vaccination. This TCR came from a human donor who received a COVID-19 vaccine. The chain carries TRBV19 and TRBJ2-2, with unresolved D. CDR3: CASSIGNTGELFF. DNA for the CDR3: TGTGCCAGTAGTATAGGGAACACCGGGGAGCTGTTTTTT.